The source of this T cell receptor beta chain is a study of T-cell memory formation after mild COVID-19. Findings and limits, study-wide: Second-wave clones that peaked on day 37 lacked confirmed SARS-CoV-2 specificity. Pre-infection memory held some responding clones, suggesting pre-existing cross-reactive T cells responded.

TCRdb re-analysed the 5' RACE reads in MiXCR, keeping a single row per CDR3 protein. The sample yields 300,000 to 400,000 distinct CDR3 sequences, around 21% seen once. The CDR3 sequence is 16 residues long. Per germline, CDR1 LNHNV and CDR2 YYDKDF (reference sequence). V was pared by 3 bases and J by 7 bases, with 19 bases between. In its sample, this clonotype was seen a few times. The antigen is unknown. The sequencing input was PBMCs or a T cell subset sorted from them (not recorded which). This rearrangement joins TRBV15 to TRBJ2-4; either TRBD1 or TRBD2 may fit D (5 bases each). This TCR came from an adult woman who had mild COVID-19 (a few samples of this study predate the infection). Cell type and time point are not known. The DNA for the CDR3 is TGTGCCACCAGCAGGGGATCCGGGACGGAAAATAACATTCAGTACTTC. The encoded protein is CATSRGSGTENNIQYF.